This T cell receptor beta chain derives from a study of blood T cell repertoires in COVID-19. Method: immunoSEQ multiplex PCR; TCRdb's copy keeps in-frame clones and lacks some. The sample carries 150,000 to 200,000 clones, more than 75% recorded once. This clone was observed a few times. The CDR3 length is 11 residues. The V and J ends lost 10 bases and 4 bases respectively, with 10 bases between them. From germline, CDR1 is MDHEN and CDR2 SYDVKM. J is TRBJ1-2 and V is TRBV28; D perhaps matches TRBD1 (5 bases). The specimen sequenced was peripheral blood. This TCR came from a man aged 35 to 55 with active or convalescent COVID-19. The DNA for the CDR3 is TGTGCCATCCAGGGTCCCTATGGCTACACCTTC. Translating gives CAIQGPYGYTF.